This T cell receptor beta chain was obtained from a study of blood T cells in healthy people across ages (dated by TCRdb to the mid-2010s). For context, the study as a whole: In model experiments, template switching captured about one uniquely barcoded TCR beta cDNA molecule for every two T cells. Age-related changes in TCR beta repertoire diversity were measured in the study by deep sequencing normalized with unique cDNA molecular identifiers. Donors were grouped into four age groups: young (average 16 years), middle-aged (roughly 37), aged (about 60) and long-lived (roughly 80). To avoid experimental bias, donors of different ages were randomly spread across the sequencing lanes. The study analyzed two additional independent replicas of 1 million unique cDNA reads from the same blood draw for two donors, one aged 18 to 30 and one aged 80 or older. The paper's findings and limits, for the study overall: Donor CMV infection status was unknown, potentially confounding age-related changes in expanded clonotypes. Since profiling was done on bulk unsorted PBMCs, naive and antigen-experienced compartments could not be conclusively compared. Estimates of total diversity based on one million sequenced T cells were regarded as lower bounds and as underestimates. Compared with the aged group, the long-lived group had more naive CD4+ T cells, fewer expanded clones and increased TCR diversity, suggesting age selection. Observed TCR beta diversity correlated strongly with the percentage of naive T cells measured by flow cytometry. Observed TCR beta diversity per million T cells fell roughly linearly with age, and a significant reduction was already apparent by age about 36.

For CDR1 and CDR2, the germline V gene lists SNHLY and FYNNEI. Compared with germline, V lacks 6 bases and J lacks 6 bases; bases without a gene match: 2. The CDR3 runs 13 amino acids, cysteine and phenylalanine included. The sequence is cut down to CDR3 DNA, 39 bases in frame from base 1. The donors were roughly 40 Caucasian individuals from Russia, aged 6 to 90 years, who were systemically healthy. Each donor gave roughly 9.5 milliliters of peripheral blood, collected into EDTA-treated Vacutainer tubes. Ficoll-Paque density-gradient centrifugation was used to isolate PBMCs, with at least 7 million per sample. Total RNA, at least 6 micrograms per sample, was extracted from PBMCs with Trizol reagent. Naive CD45RAhigh/CD27high T cell percentages were measured by flow cytometry on a PBMC aliquot from every donor. The library was produced with 5' RACE. Sequencing relied on an Illumina HiSeq 2500. A second PCR of roughly 7 to 12 cycles was run with a J-beta primer mix and a sample-barcoded 5' primer. A template-switch 5' adaptor carrying 12 random nucleotides introduced a unique molecular identifier onto each TCR beta cDNA molecule. At least 2.5 million CDR3-containing paired-end reads were obtained from each sample. First-strand cDNA was synthesized from all RNA with the Mint cDNA synthesis kit, primed by a TRBC-specific oligonucleotide. After uracil-DNA glycosylase treatment, a first 18-cycle PCR used universal primers M1SS and BC2_uni_R on all cDNA. From the authors' description of their analysis: For normalization, 1 million high-quality reads were randomly selected from each sample, with every read carrying a distinct molecular identifier. Instead of being binned into consensus sequences, reads that shared molecular identifiers were thrown out. CDR3 identification, clonotype clustering and error correction used MiTCR with a Q25 quality threshold and the strictest error-elimination algorithm. A nonparametric unseen species model using Euler transformation provided a lower-bound estimate of total TCR beta diversity. TCRdb reanalyzed the raw reads on its own, using fastp at Q25 for trimming and MiXCR for clone calling, and kept in-frame beta chains. Every CDR3 protein is listed once, alongside the most common genes and DNA of its rows. Clone size and V and J calls follow TCRdb, not the original study. The sample table lists around 800,000 distinct CDR3 sequences, roughly 44% of them with a count of one. Of the sample, roughly 19% is held by the ten largest clones.

About this clonotype: Its antigen is still unknown. Base qualities are missing; no much larger clone stands one base away.

The TCR originated in a man between 60 and 70 years old in good health. What was sequenced was blood. This receptor chain uses TRBV2 and TRBJ2-1; the central 10 bases match TRBD1. Here the CDR3 is given as CASRGDRGNEQFF. In nucleotides, the sequence is TGTGCCAGCAGGGGGGACAGGGGCAATGAGCAGTTCTTC.